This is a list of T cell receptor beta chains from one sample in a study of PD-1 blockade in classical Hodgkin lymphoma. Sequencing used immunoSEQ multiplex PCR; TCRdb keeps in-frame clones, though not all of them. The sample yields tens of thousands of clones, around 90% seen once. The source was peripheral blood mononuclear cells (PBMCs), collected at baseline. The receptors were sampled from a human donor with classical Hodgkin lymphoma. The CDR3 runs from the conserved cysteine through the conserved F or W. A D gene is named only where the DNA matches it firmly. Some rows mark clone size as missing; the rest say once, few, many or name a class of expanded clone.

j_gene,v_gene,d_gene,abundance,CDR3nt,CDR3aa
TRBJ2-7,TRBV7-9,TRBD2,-,TGTGCCAGCAGCGCAGGACTAGCGGGAGGGCCGTACTTC,CASSAGLAGGPYF
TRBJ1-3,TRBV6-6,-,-,TGTGCCAGCAGTTACGAGGGATCTGGAAACACCATATATTTT,CASSYEGSGNTIYF
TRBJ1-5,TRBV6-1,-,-,TGTGCCAGCAGTGATCGTGGCAATCAGCCCCAGCATTTT,CASSDRGNQPQHF
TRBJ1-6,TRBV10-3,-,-,TGTGCCATCAGTGAAGTTCAGGGTGGGAATTCACCCCTCCACTTT,CAISEVQGGNSPLHF
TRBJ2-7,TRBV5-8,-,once,TGTGCCAGCAGCCCCTACACTAAGACAGTCTACGGGCAGTACTTC,CASSPYTKTVYGQYF
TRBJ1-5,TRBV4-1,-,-,TGCGCCAGCAGCCAAGAGGGTGGTAACAGGGTCCAGCCCCAGCATTTT,CASSQEGGNRVQPQHF
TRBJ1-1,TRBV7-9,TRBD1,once,TGTGCCAGCAGCTTATGGACAGGGGATGCTTTCTTT,CASSLWTGDAFF
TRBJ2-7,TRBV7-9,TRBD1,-,TGTGCCAGCGCCGCCCGGGACAGGAGTTACGAGCAGTACTTC,CASAARDRSYEQYF
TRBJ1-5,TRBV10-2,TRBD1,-,TGCGCCAGCAGTGAGTCAGGTGGGAGACAGGGACCTAATCAGCCCCAGCATTTT,CASSESGGRQGPNQPQHF
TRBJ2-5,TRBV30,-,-,TGTGCCTGGAGTGTACCAAGACTCCAAGAGACCCAGTACTTC,CAWSVPRLQETQYF
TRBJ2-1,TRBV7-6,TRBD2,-,TGTGCCAGCAGCTTAGGACTAGCGGGAGAATCTGAGCAGTTCTTC,CASSLGLAGESEQFF
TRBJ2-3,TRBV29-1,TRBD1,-,TGCAGCGTTGTGTTCCTCGGACAGGGCACAGATACGCAGTATTTT,CSVVFLGQGTDTQYF
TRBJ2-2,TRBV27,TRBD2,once,TGTGCCAGCAGTTTATTTTTCCCCGGGACTATTTCCACCGGGGAGCTGTTTTTT,CASSLFFPGTISTGELFF
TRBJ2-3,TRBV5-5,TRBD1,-,TGTGCCAGCAGCTTGGAGGGGACAGGGGTAGGCACGCAGTATTTT,CASSLEGTGVGTQYF
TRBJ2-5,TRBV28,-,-,TGTGCCAGCAGTTCGCCATATGGTTCGGAGACCCAGTACTTC,CASSSPYGSETQYF
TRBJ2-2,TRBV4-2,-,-,TGTGCCAGCACCCGCCAGGAAGGCACCGGGGAGCTGTTTTTT,CASTRQEGTGELFF
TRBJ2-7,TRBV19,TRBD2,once,TGTGCCAGTTTAGCGGGATCGGGGGAGCAGTACTTC,CASLAGSGEQYF
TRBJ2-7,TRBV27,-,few,TGTGCCAGCAGTGCGACATTGGACAGTTCCTACGAGCAGTACTTC,CASSATLDSSYEQYF
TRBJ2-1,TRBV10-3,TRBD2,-,TGTGCCATCAGCACTACTAGCGGGGGCGCCTCCCAATTCTTC,CAISTTSGGASQFF
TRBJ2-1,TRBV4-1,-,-,TGCGCCAGCAGCTCCAGGGTGGTAGCGGATCACAATGAGCAGTTCTTC,CASSSRVVADHNEQFF
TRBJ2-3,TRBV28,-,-,TGTGCCAGCACCACGGCGCCTAGCACAGATACGCAGTATTTT,CASTTAPSTDTQYF
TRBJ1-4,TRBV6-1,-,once,TGTGCCAGCACCTCTCGTGCGGCAATTAATGAAAAACTGTTTTTT,CASTSRAAINEKLFF
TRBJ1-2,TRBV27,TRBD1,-,TGTGCCAGCAGTTTATCGGGCGGACAGGGAGTTATGTATGGCTACACCTTC,CASSLSGGQGVMYGYTF
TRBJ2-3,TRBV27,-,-,TGTGCCAGCAGTTTTAATGGAAACACAGATACGCAGTATTTT,CASSFNGNTDTQYF
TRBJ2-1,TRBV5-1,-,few,TGCGCCAGCAGCTTGGGGGGTTTATTCAATGAGCAGTTCTTC,CASSLGGLFNEQFF
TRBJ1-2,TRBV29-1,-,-,TGCAGCGTTGAAGGCGGCTACACCTTC,CSVEGGYTF
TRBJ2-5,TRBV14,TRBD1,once,TGTGCCAGCAGCCAGGGCAGGGGGTTTATTGTCCCGACCCAGTACTTC,CASSQGRGFIVPTQYF
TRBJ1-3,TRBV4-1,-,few,TGCGCCAGCAGCCAAGACACCCAGAGCTCTGGAAACACCATATATTTT,CASSQDTQSSGNTIYF
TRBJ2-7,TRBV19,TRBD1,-,TGTGCCAGTAGTATCGGCGGGACAGGGTTGCGCGAGCAGTACTTC,CASSIGGTGLREQYF
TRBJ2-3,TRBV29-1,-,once,TGCAGCGTTGAAGTTGCGGTAGGCCTCACAGATACGCAGTATTTT,CSVEVAVGLTDTQYF
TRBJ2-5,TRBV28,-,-,TGTGCCAGCAAATTAAGTGGGAGTGGGGAGACCCAGTACTTC,CASKLSGSGETQYF
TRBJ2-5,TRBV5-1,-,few,TGCGCCAGCAGCTTGTGGGTCGTAGGGTCGCCGACCCAGTACTTC,CASSLWVVGSPTQYF
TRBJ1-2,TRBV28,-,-,TGTGCCAGCAGTTATAGGAGGGTTTACGGCTACACCTTC,CASSYRRVYGYTF
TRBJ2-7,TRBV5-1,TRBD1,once,TGCGCCAGCAGCTTGGCCGGGGACAGGGGTGCCGGCGAGCAGTACTTC,CASSLAGDRGAGEQYF
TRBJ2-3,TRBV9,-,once,TGTGCCAGCAGCGTAGAAACGGGGAGTCTCACAGATACGCAGTATTTT,CASSVETGSLTDTQYF
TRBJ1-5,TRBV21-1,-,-,TGTGCCAGCAGCCTCATTCGAAAGGGCTGGCAGCCCCAGCATTTT,CASSLIRKGWQPQHF
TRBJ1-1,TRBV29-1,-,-,TGCAGCGCAACCCCGACTGTGAACACTGAAGCTTTCTTT,CSATPTVNTEAFF
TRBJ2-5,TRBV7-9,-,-,TGTGCCAGCAGCTTGAGGGACCGGCTGTTGGAGACCCAGTACTTC,CASSLRDRLLETQYF
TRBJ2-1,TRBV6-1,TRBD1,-,TGTGCCAGCACACGGGACAGGGCCTACAATGAGCAGTTCTTC,CASTRDRAYNEQFF
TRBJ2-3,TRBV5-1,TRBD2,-,TGCGCCAGCAGCTTGGCCGGACCCAAAATGCGCGGGAGGGGCACAGATACGCAGTATTTT,CASSLAGPKMRGRGTDTQYF
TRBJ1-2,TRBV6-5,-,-,TGTGCCAGCAGTTACACCATACAGGATAACTATGGCTACACCTTC,CASSYTIQDNYGYTF
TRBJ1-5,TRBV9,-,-,TGTGCCAGCAGCGTAAGCCCCGCAGAGCCCCAGCATTTT,CASSVSPAEPQHF
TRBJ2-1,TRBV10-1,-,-,TGCGCCAGCAGTGAGTCGAGAGTGGGGGGGCAGTTCTTC,CASSESRVGGQFF
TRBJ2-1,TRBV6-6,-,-,TGTGCCAGCAGTTACTCATCCGGCCACAATGAGCAGTTCTTC,CASSYSSGHNEQFF
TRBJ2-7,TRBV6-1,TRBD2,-,TGTGCCAGCAGCCTAGCGGGAGGCTCCTACGAGCAGTACTTC,CASSLAGGSYEQYF
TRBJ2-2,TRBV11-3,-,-,TGTGCCAGCAGCTTAGATGCGAACGGGGAGCTGTTTTTT,CASSLDANGELFF
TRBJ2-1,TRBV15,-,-,TGTGCCACCAGCAGAGTATCGTATAATGAGCAGTTCTTC,CATSRVSYNEQFF
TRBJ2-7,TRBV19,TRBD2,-,TGTGCCAGTAGTATATTTGGCGGGAGGGCCTACGAGCAGTACTTC,CASSIFGGRAYEQYF
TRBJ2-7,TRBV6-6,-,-,TGTGCCAGCAGCCTGCTAAGCGGTGACTACGAGCAGTACTTC,CASSLLSGDYEQYF
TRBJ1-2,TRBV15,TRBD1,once,TGTGCCACCAGCGGAGGGACAGGGGTTGGCTACACCTTC,CATSGGTGVGYTF
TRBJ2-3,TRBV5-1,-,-,TGCGCCAGCAGCACCCAGCCTCCGAGTAGCACAGATACGCAGTATTTT,CASSTQPPSSTDTQYF